Following are 7 T cell receptor beta chains from one sample sequenced in a study of OX40 agonist ivuxolimab in advanced cancers. Sequenced by immunoSEQ multiplex PCR; TCRdb stores in-frame clones only, minus some. Here the sample spans 9,500 to 13,000 clones, roughly 80% being singletons. The source material was CD4+ or CD8+ T cells sorted from blood, sampled in a trial of the OX40 agonist ivuxolimab. Receptors were obtained from an adult with an advanced solid tumor such as melanoma, head and neck, liver or kidney cancer.

V usage is TRBV7-3 and J usage is TRBJ2-2; D remains unclear. The CDR3 runs to 18 residues. Germline V lookup: CDR1 SGHTA, CDR2 FQGTGA. With 7 bases removed from V and 0 bases from J, the gap between germline ends came to 21 bases. The CDR3 DNA reads TGTGCCAGCATCCTGAGAGCTCGGGCGCGCGCGAACACCGGGGAGCTGTTTTTT. Protein product: CASILRARARANTGELFF.

This clone occurred once. The chain is built from TRBV4-3 and TRBJ2-1; 9 nucleotides agree with TRBD2. From germline, CDR1 is LGHNA and CDR2 YSLEER. This CDR3 region has 15 residues. The trim removed 4 bases at V and 5 bases at J, leaving 6 bases unmatched. The CDR3 nucleotides read TGCGCCAGCAGCCTCGGGACTAGCAGAAACAATGAGCAGTTCTTC. Residues: CASSLGTSRNNEQFF.

The gene calls are TRBV28 and TRBJ2-5, with a possible D match to TRBD2 (6 bases). Trimming stripped 5 bases from V and 1 base from J, with 14 bases between. Germline CDR1 reads MDHEN; CDR2 reads SYDVKM. The CDR3 has 15 amino acids. This CDR3 reads CASSLTLGGQETQYF. DNA for the CDR3: TGTGCCAGCAGTCTCACCCTGGGGGGCCAAGAGACCCAGTACTTC.

The V call is TRBV10-3, the J call TRBJ2-2; tentative D call: TRBD2 (6 bases). CDR3 length: 17 residues. Trimming removed 0 bases at V and 4 bases at J, with 15 bases between. Germline values: CDR1 ENHRY, CDR2 SYGVKD. The CDR3 here is CAISESIIAASTGELFF. Here the CDR3 DNA reads TGTGCCATCAGTGAGTCGATAATAGCGGCCTCCACCGGGGAGCTGTTTTTT.

This clone is termed large. The rearrangement uses TRBV28 and TRBJ2-2; D may be TRBD1 (5 bases). The CDR3 covers 13 residues. From germline, CDR1 is MDHEN and CDR2 SYDVKM. Trimming took 6 bases from V and 7 from J, leaving 12 bases between them. In DNA form, the CDR3 reads TGTGCCAGCAGACTGGACATAAGCGGGGAGCTGTTTTTT. Translating gives CASRLDISGELFF.

The chain links TRBV29-1 to TRBJ2-7, with D perhaps matching TRBD1 (6 bases). The CDR3 is made up of 13 amino acids. V dropped 5 bases and J dropped 3 bases, with 14 bases sitting between them. Germline CDR1 reads SQVTM; CDR2 reads ANQGSEA. In DNA form, the CDR3 reads TGCAGCGTTTTACAGGGCCCTAGCTACGAGCAGTACTTC. Protein sequence: CSVLQGPSYEQYF.

The J gene is TRBJ2-7, the V gene TRBV4-3; 11 positions agree with TRBD2. The germline V gene has CDR1 LGHNA and CDR2 YSLEER. The CDR3 loop spans 17 amino acids. J was trimmed by 0 bases and V by 0 bases; bases with no gene match: 4. The CDR3 loop reads CASSQEGSGRASYEQYF. The CDR3 DNA reads as TGCGCCAGCAGCCAAGAGGGTAGCGGGAGGGCCTCCTACGAGCAGTACTTC.